This T cell receptor (beta chain) was captured by sequencing in a study of T-cell memory formation after mild COVID-19. The wider study: TCR clusters were mostly confined to one donor each.

Study-level results: Clones contracting over day 15 to 85 were CD4/CD8 balanced, with later expanders leaning CD4+. Contracting CD4+ clones sat mainly in CM and EM; CD8+ in EMRA.

Germline CDR1 reads SGHVS; CDR2 reads FNYEAQ. The CDR3 spans 14 residues. With 1 base removed from V and 6 bases from J, the gap between germline ends came to 13 bases. This clonotype was recorded many times. Its target is not known. 5'RACE with constant-segment primers yielded barcoded, UMI-tagged TCR alpha and TCR beta cDNA libraries. TCRdb ran MiXCR on the 5' RACE reads and lists one entry per CDR3 protein. The sample has about 200,000 distinct CDR3 sequences; around 15% are singletons. V usage is TRBV7-6 and J usage is TRBJ2-7; D perhaps matches TRBD1 (5 bases). This receptor was taken from an adult woman who had mild COVID-19 (a few samples of this study predate the infection). Cell type and time point are not known. The material sequenced was PBMCs or a T cell subset sorted from them (not recorded which). The CDR3 DNA sequence: TGTGCCAGCAGCTTAGAGGGGCCAAGGGGCGAGCAGTACTTC. It translates to CASSLEGPRGEQYF.